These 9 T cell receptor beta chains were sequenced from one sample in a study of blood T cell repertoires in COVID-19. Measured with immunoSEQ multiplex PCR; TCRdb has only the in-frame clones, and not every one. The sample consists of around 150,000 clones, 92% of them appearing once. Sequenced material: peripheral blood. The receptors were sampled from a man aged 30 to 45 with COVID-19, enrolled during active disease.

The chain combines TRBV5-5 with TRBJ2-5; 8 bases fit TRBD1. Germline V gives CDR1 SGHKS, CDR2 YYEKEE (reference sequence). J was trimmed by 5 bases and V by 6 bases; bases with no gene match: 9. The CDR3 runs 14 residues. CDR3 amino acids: CASIDQGARETQYF. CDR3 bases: TGTGCCAGCATCGATCAGGGGGCTCGGGAGACCCAGTACTTC.

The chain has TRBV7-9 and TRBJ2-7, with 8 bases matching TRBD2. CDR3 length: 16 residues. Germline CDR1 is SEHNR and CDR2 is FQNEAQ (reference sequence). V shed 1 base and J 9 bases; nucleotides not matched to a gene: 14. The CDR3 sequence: CASSLGGAGGRSGQYF. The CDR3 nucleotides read TGTGCCAGCAGCTTAGGAGGGGCGGGAGGAAGATCCGGGCAGTACTTC.

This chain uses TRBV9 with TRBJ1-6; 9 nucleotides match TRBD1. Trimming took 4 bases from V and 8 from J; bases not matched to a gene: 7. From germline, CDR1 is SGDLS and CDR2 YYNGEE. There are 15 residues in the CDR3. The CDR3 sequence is CASSTPGTGYSPLHF. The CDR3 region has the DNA TGTGCCAGCAGCACTCCCGGGACAGGGTATTCACCCCTCCACTTT.

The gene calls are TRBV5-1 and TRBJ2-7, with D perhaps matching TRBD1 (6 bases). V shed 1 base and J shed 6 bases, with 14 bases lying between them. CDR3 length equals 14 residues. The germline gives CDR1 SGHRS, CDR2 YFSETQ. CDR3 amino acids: CASSLSDRLGEQYF. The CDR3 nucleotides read TGCGCCAGCAGCTTGTCTGACAGGTTGGGCGAGCAGTACTTC.

Here the CDR3 reads CASSQEGFGGGTNIQYF. CDR3 DNA: TGCGCCAGCAGCCAAGAAGGATTTGGCGGGGGTACAAACATTCAGTACTTC. The J gene is TRBJ2-4, the V gene TRBV4-1; TRBD2 matches at 7 bases. The CDR3 spans 17 residues. Losses at the gene ends were 0 bases for V and 6 bases for J; bases not matched to a gene: 11. Germline CDR1 reads MGHRA; CDR2 reads YSYEKL.

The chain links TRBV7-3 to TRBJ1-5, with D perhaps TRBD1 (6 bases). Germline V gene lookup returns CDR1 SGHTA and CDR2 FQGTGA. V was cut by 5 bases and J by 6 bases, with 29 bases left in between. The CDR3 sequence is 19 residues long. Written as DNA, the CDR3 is TGTGCCAGCAGCGTATCAACTCTGGACAGCTCAAGGCCCGGTCAGCCCCAGCATTTT. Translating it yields CASSVSTLDSSRPGQPQHF.

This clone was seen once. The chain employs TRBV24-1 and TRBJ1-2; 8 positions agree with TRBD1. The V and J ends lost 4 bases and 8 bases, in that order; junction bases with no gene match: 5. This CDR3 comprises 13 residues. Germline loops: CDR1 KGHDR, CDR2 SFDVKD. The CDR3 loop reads CATSDQDRAGYTF. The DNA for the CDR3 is TGTGCCACCAGTGACCAGGACAGGGCGGGCTACACCTTC.

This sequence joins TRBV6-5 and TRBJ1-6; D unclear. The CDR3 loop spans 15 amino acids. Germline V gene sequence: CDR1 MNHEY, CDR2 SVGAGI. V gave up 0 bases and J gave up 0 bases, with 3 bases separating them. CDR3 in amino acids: CASSYSSSYNSPLHF. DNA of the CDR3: TGTGCCAGCAGTTACTCTAGCTCCTATAATTCACCCCTCCACTTT.

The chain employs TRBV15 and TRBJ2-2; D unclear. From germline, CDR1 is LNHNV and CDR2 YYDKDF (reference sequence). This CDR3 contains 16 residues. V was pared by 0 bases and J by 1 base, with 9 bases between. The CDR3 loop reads CATSRDDMRNTGELFF. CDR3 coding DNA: TGTGCCACCAGCAGAGATGACATGCGGAACACCGGGGAGCTGTTTTTT.